The 9 T cell receptor beta chains below come from one sample, sequenced in a study of OX40 agonist ivuxolimab in advanced cancers. Data came from immunoSEQ multiplex PCR; TCRdb stores just in-frame clones and leaves some out. Here the sample spans 82,000 or so clones, 85% being singletons. Source: CD4+ or CD8+ T cells sorted from blood, taken in a trial of the OX40 agonist ivuxolimab. Receptor source: an adult with an advanced solid tumor such as melanoma, head and neck, liver or kidney cancer.

This clone was found once. V usage is TRBV7-9 and J usage is TRBJ2-3; D remains unclear. This CDR3 contains 11 residues. V dropped 0 bases and J dropped 8 bases, with 3 bases sitting between them. Germline lookup yields CDR1 SEHNR and CDR2 FQNEAQ (reference sequence). The CDR3 loop is CASSLAGTQYF. Here the CDR3 DNA reads TGTGCCAGCAGCTTAGCAGGTACGCAGTATTTT. Full variable domain (rest looked up from reference TRBV7-9 and TRBJ2-3): DTGVSQNPRHKITKRGQNVTFRCDPISEHNRLYWYRQTLGQGPEFLTYFQNEAQLEKSRLLSDRFSAERPKGSFSTLEIQRTEQGDSAMYLCASSLAGTQYFGPGTRLTVL.

V gene TRBV5-4 combines with J gene TRBJ1-2, with D unclear. Germline lookup yields CDR1 SGHNT and CDR2 YYREEE (reference sequence). Deletions cut 5 bases from V and 1 base from J, with 12 bases between. The length of the CDR3 is 14 residues. CDR3 amino acids: CASSESMVNYGYTF. The DNA for the CDR3 is TGTGCCAGCAGTGAATCCATGGTTAACTATGGCTACACCTTC.

This clone occurred a few times. V usage is TRBV11-3 and J usage is TRBJ2-3, with TRBD2 matching over 9 bases. V lost 1 base, J lost 2 bases, and 7 bases stayed unmatched. Germline V gene data show CDR1 as SGHNT and CDR2 as YENEEA. This CDR3 comprises 17 residues. CDR3 nucleotide sequence: TGTGCCAGCAGCTTAGTGGCGGGGGGGCCTGACACAGATACGCAGTATTTT. Translating it yields CASSLVAGGPDTDTQYF.

V is TRBV2 and J is TRBJ1-1; D perhaps matches TRBD1 (6 bases). Germline V gives CDR1 SNHLY, CDR2 FYNNEI. The CDR3 is 12 residues long. V was clipped by 7 bases and J by 10 bases, with 16 bases between them. The CDR3 here is CASTQIRGRAFF. The CDR3 DNA is TGTGCCAGCACCCAAATCAGGGGAAGAGCTTTCTTT.

The chain employs TRBV5-1 and TRBJ1-5; D may be TRBD1 (6 bases). V lost 0 bases, J lost 5 bases, and 12 bases lay in between. The germline gives CDR1 SGHRS, CDR2 YFSETQ. This CDR3 is 15 amino acids long. DNA of the CDR3: TGCGCCAGCAGCTTGGATCGGGGGGCGGATCAGCCCCAGCATTTT. Amino acids: CASSLDRGADQPQHF. Variable domain in full (rest from reference TRBV5-1 and TRBJ1-5): KAGVTQTPRYLIKTRGQQVTLSCSPISGHRSVSWYQQTPGQGLQFLFEYFSETQRNKGNFPGRFSGRQFSNSRSEMNVSTLELGDSALYLCASSLDRGADQPQHFGDGTRLSIL.

The CDR3 region is CASSEKRAYGYTF. The CDR3 bases are TGTGCCAGCAGTGAAAAGAGAGCCTATGGCTACACCTTC. The J gene is TRBJ1-2, the V gene TRBV2, with unresolved D. The CDR3 runs 13 residues. CDR1 is SNHLY and CDR2 is FYNNEI in the germline V gene. The ends were cut back, 2 bases at V and 4 bases at J, with 8 bases in the middle. The complete variable domain, with remaining parts taken from reference TRBV2 and TRBJ1-2, reads EPEVTQTPSHQVTQMGQEVILRCVPISNHLYFYWYRQILGQKVEFLVSFYNNEISEKSEIFDDQFSVERPDGSNFTLKIRSTKLEDSAMYFCASSEKRAYGYTFGSGTRLTVV.

CDR3 sequence reads: CASRPGTGVYEQYF. CDR3 coding DNA: TGTGCCAGCAGGCCCGGGACAGGGGTGTACGAGCAGTACTTC. V and J are TRBV6-6 and TRBJ2-7; 10 nucleotides agree with TRBD1. With V trimmed by 6 bases and J by 4 bases, 6 bases remained unmatched. The germline V gene encodes CDR1 MNHNY and CDR2 SVGAGI (reference sequence). The CDR3 is 14 amino acids.

This clone was seen a handful of times. The rearrangement uses TRBV19 and TRBJ2-7; possible D gene TRBD1, 6 bases. CDR1 LNHDA and CDR2 SQIVND come from the germline V gene (reference sequence). Trimming took 4 bases from V and 1 from J, leaving 8 bases between them. CDR3 length equals 13 residues. The DNA for the CDR3 is TGTGCCAGTAGTAGCCAGGGGTCCTACGAGCAGTACTTC. Amino acids: CASSSQGSYEQYF.

The chain combines TRBV6-1 with TRBJ2-3; TRBD1 is a possible D gene (5 bases). The ends were cut back, 4 bases at V and 1 base at J, with 12 bases in the middle. The CDR3 loop spans 15 amino acids. CDR1 and CDR2 (germline): MNHNS, SASEGT. Here the CDR3 DNA reads TGTGCCAGCAGTGTGAGCAGGGTTGGCACAGATACGCAGTATTTT. Its translation is CASSVSRVGTDTQYF.